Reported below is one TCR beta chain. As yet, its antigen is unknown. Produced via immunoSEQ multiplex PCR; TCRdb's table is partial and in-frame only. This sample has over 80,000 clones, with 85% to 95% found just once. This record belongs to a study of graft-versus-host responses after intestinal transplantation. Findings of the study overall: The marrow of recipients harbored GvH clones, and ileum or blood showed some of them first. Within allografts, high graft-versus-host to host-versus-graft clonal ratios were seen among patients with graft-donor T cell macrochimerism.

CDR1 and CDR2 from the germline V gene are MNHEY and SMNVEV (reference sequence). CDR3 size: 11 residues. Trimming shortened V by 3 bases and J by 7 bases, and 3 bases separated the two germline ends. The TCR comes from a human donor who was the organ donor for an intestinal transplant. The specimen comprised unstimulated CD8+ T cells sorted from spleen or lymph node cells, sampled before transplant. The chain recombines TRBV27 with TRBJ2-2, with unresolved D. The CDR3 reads CASSFYGELFF. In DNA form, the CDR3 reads TGTGCCAGCAGTTTCTACGGGGAGCTGTTTTTT.